Below, 5 T cell receptor beta chains from the same sample are listed, as sequenced in a study of cytomegalovirus exposure and HLA in healthy donors. Primers for the PCR totalled 60 Vbeta and 13 Jbeta. The assay was immunoSEQ multiplex PCR, and TCRdb's table has in-frame clones only and misses some. Of around 160,000 clones listed, around 80% are singletons. Sequencing was done on a sample of PBMCs. These receptors all stem from a male donor in good health and CMV-seropositive.

The gene calls are TRBV15 and TRBJ2-2; tentatively, D is TRBD1 (6 bases). Germline-derived CDR1 and CDR2 are LNHNV and YYDKDF (reference sequence). Trimming cost V 1 base and J 6 bases, with 9 bases left between them. There are 14 residues in the CDR3. CDR3 sequence reads: CATSRVGAAGELFF. The CDR3 nucleotides are TGTGCCACCAGCAGAGTGGGGGCGGCCGGGGAGCTGTTTTTT. Variable domain in full (rest from reference TRBV15 and TRBJ2-2): DAMVIQNPRYQVTQFGKPVTLSCSQTLNHNVMYWYQQKSSQAPKLLFHYYDKDFNNEADTPDNFQSRRPNTSFCFLDIRSPGLGDTAMYLCATSRVGAAGELFFGEGSRLTVL.

The gene calls are TRBV15 and TRBJ2-3; 7 bases line up with TRBD1. J lost 8 bases, V lost 0 bases, and 5 bases had no gene match. CDR3 length: 14 amino acids. CDR1 LNHNV and CDR2 YYDKDF come from the germline V gene (reference sequence). Written as DNA, the CDR3 is TGTGCCACCAGCAGAGATAGGGGGCTGGGTACGCAGTATTTT. Protein sequence: CATSRDRGLGTQYF.

The chain couples TRBV4-2 to TRBJ2-6; no reliable D call. V gave up 0 bases and J gave up 0 bases, with 6 bases separating them. CDR1 and CDR2 from the germline V gene are LGHNA and YNFKEQ. This CDR3 contains 16 residues. For the CDR3, the DNA is TGTGCCAGCAGCCAAGATCGAGCCTCTGGGGCCAACGTCCTGACTTTC. Protein: CASSQDRASGANVLTF.

This chain connects TRBV29-1 to TRBJ1-1; D is uncertain. The V and J ends lost 3 bases and 0 bases respectively, with 11 bases between them. Germline-derived CDR1 and CDR2 are SQVTM and ANQGSEA. The CDR3 has 14 residues. CDR3 sequence: CSVERRTVNTEAFF. CDR3 bases: TGCAGCGTTGAGCGGCGCACTGTGAACACTGAAGCTTTCTTT.

The chain carries TRBV7-2 and TRBJ1-2, with TRBD1 matching 9 bases. The V and J ends lost 3 bases and 2 bases, in that order; junction bases with no gene match: 10. CDR1 and CDR2 (germline): SGHTA, FQGNSA. The CDR3 is 17 amino acids. CDR3 amino acids: CASSFPPPGQGNYGYTF. The CDR3 region has the DNA TGTGCCAGCAGCTTCCCCCCCCCGGGACAGGGAAACTATGGCTACACCTTC.